The rows below give T cell receptor beta chains drawn from one sample of a study of blood T cell repertoires in COVID-19. Using immunoSEQ multiplex PCR, the repertoire was profiled, and TCRdb retains in-frame clones only, with some absent. The sample shows 35,000 to 40,000 clones, about 85% of them seen only once. Sequenced input: peripheral blood. Receptors were obtained from a man in his sixties or seventies with acute or convalescent COVID-19. Each CDR3 is given with its conserved first and last residue. The order of the fields is J gene, V gene, D gene, clone size, CDR3 DNA, CDR3 protein. A D gene is named only where the DNA matches it firmly. Clone size appears in some rows only: once, few, many, or a class for an expanded clone.

TRBJ2-5 | TRBV7-9 | TRBD2 | . | TGTGCCAGCACCCTCTTGGGTAGCGGGAGGATGGAGACCCAGTACTTC | CASTLLGSGRMETQYF
TRBJ1-5 | TRBV7-4 | . | . | TGTGCCAGCAGCAAAAAGACTGGCCGGTGCAATAGCAATCAGCCCCAGCATTTT | CASSKKTGRCNSNQPQHF
TRBJ2-5 | TRBV28 | TRBD2 | . | TGTGCCAGCAATAGGCTAGCGGGGTGGGGTTCGACCCAGTACTTC | CASNRLAGWGSTQYF
TRBJ1-1 | TRBV4-2 | . | . | TGTGCCAGCAGCCTCACAGGGTATGAAGCTTTCTTT | CASSLTGYEAFF
TRBJ2-7 | TRBV9 | TRBD1 | . | TGTGCCAGCAGCCCCCGTGGGGACAGGGGTGGTGAGCAGTACTTC | CASSPRGDRGGEQYF
TRBJ1-5 | TRBV6-6 | . | . | TGTGCCAGCAGTCCCTTGGGTGCAGGTCAGCCCCAGCATTTT | CASSPLGAGQPQHF
TRBJ1-3 | TRBV19 | . | few | TGTGCCAGTACCCAAGGGAGACTACAGGGACCTGGAAACACCATATATTTT | CASTQGRLQGPGNTIYF
TRBJ2-7 | TRBV5-1 | TRBD1 | once | TGCGCCAGCAGCTTGGATTTGCGGGCAGGGGGAATGGGTAGGAACGAGCAGTACTTC | CASSLDLRAGGMGRNEQYF
TRBJ1-1 | TRBV7-9 | . | . | TGTGCCAGCAGCCCCCTAACTGAAGCTTTCTTT | CASSPLTEAFF
TRBJ2-1 | TRBV9 | . | once | TGTGCCAGCAGCCGAGGTTTCCAGCAGCAGTTCTTC | CASSRGFQQQFF
TRBJ1-1 | TRBV7-2 | TRBD1 | . | TGTGCCAGCAGCAGCCGGGACAGGGGGCTAGTTTGGGCTTTCTTT | CASSSRDRGLVWAFF
TRBJ1-2 | TRBV7-2 | TRBD1 | . | TGTGCCAGCAGCTTGGATTGGACAGGGGGCGACTATGGCTACACCTTC | CASSLDWTGGDYGYTF
TRBJ1-1 | TRBV10-3 | . | . | TGTGCCATCAGTGTTGGGGGGTCCGACACTGAAGCTTTCTTT | CAISVGGSDTEAFF
TRBJ1-5 | TRBV27 | TRBD1 | once | TGTGCCAGCAGTCTCCGGGACAGGGACTTAAATCAGCCCCAGCATTTT | CASSLRDRDLNQPQHF
TRBJ2-3 | TRBV15 | TRBD2 | . | TGTGCCACCAGAAGAGAGGCTAGCGGGAGAGGAGATACGCAGTATTTT | CATRREASGRGDTQYF
TRBJ1-1 | TRBV4-3 | . | . | TGCGCCAGCAGCCTCACGCAACTCTCGACTGAAGCTTTCTTT | CASSLTQLSTEAFF
TRBJ1-2 | TRBV7-6 | . | . | TGTGCCAGCAGCCGGGAGGCTGGCTACACCTTC | CASSREAGYTF
TRBJ1-5 | TRBV12-3/TRBV12-4 | . | . | TGTGCCAGCACCCGGGGTCCCAATCAGCCCCAGCATTTT | CASTRGPNQPQHF
TRBJ2-7 | TRBV9 | . | . | TGTGCCAGCAGCCCCCTCCAGGGTAGCTCCTACGAGCAGTACTTC | CASSPLQGSSYEQYF
TRBJ1-5 | TRBV5-5 | . | . | TGTGCCAGCAGCCCAGGGTTACATAATAGCAATCAGCCCCAGCATTTT | CASSPGLHNSNQPQHF
TRBJ2-4 | TRBV28 | . | once | TGTGCCAGCAGTTCCCCCGGACTACTCAAAAACATTCAGTACTTC | CASSSPGLLKNIQYF
TRBJ1-4 | TRBV18 | TRBD1 | once | TGTGCCAGCTCACCCGCGACAGGGGAAGCAAAACTGTTTTTT | CASSPATGEAKLFF
TRBJ1-5 | TRBV18 | . | . | TGTGCCAGCTCAACCGACAACCTCTATAGCAATCAGCCCCAGCATTTT | CASSTDNLYSNQPQHF
TRBJ2-2 | TRBV6-6 | TRBD2 | . | TGTGCCAGCACCCTGAGTAGCGGGGACACCGGGGAGCTGTTTTTT | CASTLSSGDTGELFF
TRBJ1-3 | TRBV7-6 | TRBD1 | . | TGTGCCAGCAGTTTGACAGGGGGCTCTGGAAACACCATATATTTT | CASSLTGGSGNTIYF
TRBJ2-6 | TRBV9 | . | . | TGTGCCAGCAGCGCGACAGGATTTGGGGCCAACGTCCTGACTTTC | CASSATGFGANVLTF
TRBJ1-1 | TRBV6-5 | . | . | TGTGCCAGCAGCCAGCGGAACACTGAAGCTTTCTTT | CASSQRNTEAFF
TRBJ1-5 | TRBV28 | TRBD1 | . | TGTGCCAGCATTCAAGGAGGGGGCTCTCAGCCCCAGCATTTT | CASIQGGGSQPQHF
TRBJ2-7 | TRBV28 | . | . | TGTGCCAGCAGTTTTTGGCAGGGCCCTACCTACGAGCAGTACTTC | CASSFWQGPTYEQYF
TRBJ1-4 | TRBV2 | TRBD1 | . | TGTGCCAGCGGGGGGACAGGGCGGGAAAAACTGTTTTTT | CASGGTGREKLFF
TRBJ1-2 | TRBV10-3 | TRBD1 | . | TGTGCCATCAGTCACAGGGGGGACAGCGAGAATGGCTACACCTTC | CAISHRGDSENGYTF
TRBJ1-1 | TRBV2 | TRBD1 | . | TGTGCCAGCAGCCCCGGGACAGGGAGTGTTGCAGGCGGCACTGAAGCTTTCTTT | CASSPGTGSVAGGTEAFF
TRBJ2-7 | TRBV7-2 | TRBD1 | . | TGTGCCAGCAGCTTAAGACAGGGTGTAGAGCAGTACTTC | CASSLRQGVEQYF
TRBJ1-1 | TRBV11-2 | . | . | TGTGCCAGCAGCCAGTACACTGAAGCTTTCTTT | CASSQYTEAFF
TRBJ1-1 | TRBV18 | TRBD1 | . | TGTGCCAGCTCACCCAACTCGGGACAGACAAACACTGAAGCTTTCTTT | CASSPNSGQTNTEAFF
TRBJ1-6 | TRBV7-2 | TRBD1 | . | TGTGCCAGCAGCGGGACAGCAAATTCACCCCTCCACTTT | CASSGTANSPLHF
TRBJ1-4 | TRBV28 | . | . | TGTGCCAGCAGTTTAGGGGGGTTTAGTGAAAAACTGTTTTTT | CASSLGGFSEKLFF
TRBJ2-7 | TRBV3-1/TRBV3-2 | TRBD1 | . | TGTGCCAGCAGCGACCGGGACAGGGCCTACGAGCAGTACTTC | CASSDRDRAYEQYF
TRBJ1-1 | TRBV27 | . | . | TGTGCCAGCAGTTTAGTGGCAGGGGTAACTGAAGCTTTCTTT | CASSLVAGVTEAFF
TRBJ2-1 | TRBV2 | TRBD2 | . | TGTGCCAGCGTTGCTAGCGGGAGGGCCGCGAATGAGCAGTTCTTC | CASVASGRAANEQFF
TRBJ1-4 | TRBV28 | TRBD1 | . | TGTGCCAGCAGTGAACAGGGGGCTGGAACTAATGAAAAACTGTTTTTT | CASSEQGAGTNEKLFF
TRBJ2-2 | TRBV7-8 | TRBD1 | . | TGTGCCAGCAGCAACCGGGACAGGGGGTTCGGGGAGCTGTTTTTT | CASSNRDRGFGELFF
TRBJ2-1 | TRBV27 | . | . | TGTGCCACGGGAAATGGGGGGACAGCCCTAAACAATGAGCAGTTCTTC | CATGNGGTALNNEQFF
TRBJ2-5 | TRBV18 | . | . | TGTGCCAGCTCACCAGGCGAGCGAGAGACCCAGTACTTC | CASSPGERETQYF
TRBJ1-2 | TRBV7-2 | TRBD1 | . | TGTGCCAGCAGCCTCGCCGGACAGGGGGTAACAGGAGGGATCTTC | CASSLAGQGVTGGIF